The 25 T cell receptor beta chains reported below all come from one sample, sequenced in a study of blood T cell repertoires in COVID-19. Clones were sequenced by immunoSEQ multiplex PCR, and TCRdb holds only the in-frame ones, with some missing. The data hold about 230,000 clones, with 65% to 90% observed a single time. Material for sequencing was peripheral blood. The origin of the receptors is a man aged 50-59 years with COVID-19, enrolled during active disease.

The rearrangement links TRBV13 to TRBJ2-5, with a possible D match to TRBD2 (6 bases). The ends were cut back, 0 bases at V and 3 bases at J, with 17 bases in the middle. In germline, CDR1 is PRHDT, CDR2 FYEKMQ (reference sequence). CDR3 length: 17 residues. CDR3 amino acids: CASSLGRVGRRKETQYF. The CDR3 DNA sequence: TGTGCCAGCAGCTTAGGCCGAGTGGGGAGGAGAAAAGAGACCCAGTACTTC.

Points on this clone: Other nucleotide sequences from this sample produce the same CDR3. The CDR3 sequence: CASSRQGYEQYF. CDR3 sequence (DNA): TGTGCCAGTTCCCGACAGGGCTACGAGCAGTACTTC. The chain combines TRBV19 with TRBJ2-7; 7 positions match TRBD1. With V trimmed by 8 bases and J by 3 bases, 4 bases remained unmatched. CDR3 length equals 12 residues. Per the germline V gene, CDR1 is LNHDA and CDR2 is SQIVND (reference sequence).

This clone has only one observation. J is TRBJ1-1 and V is TRBV3-1 (or the pseudogene TRBV3-2); possibly TRBD1 for D (5 bases). Trimming stripped 7 bases from V and 2 bases from J, with 14 bases between. Germline loops: CDR1 LGHDT, CDR2 YNNKEL (reference sequence). There are 14 residues in the CDR3. CDR3 sequence (DNA): TGTGCCAGCAAGAACACGGGGGGAAACACTGAAGCTTTCTTT. Protein product: CASKNTGGNTEAFF.

This chain connects TRBV19 to TRBJ2-5; 7 positions agree with TRBD1. The germline CDR1 and CDR2 sequences are LNHDA and SQIVND (reference sequence). V dropped 1 base and J dropped 3; count of bases not matched to a gene: 8. This CDR3 is built from 16 residues. The CDR3 here is CASSIVGRGIEETQYF. In nucleotides, the CDR3 is TGTGCCAGTAGTATAGTCGGCAGGGGGATAGAAGAGACCCAGTACTTC. The full variable domain, with the rest looked up from reference TRBV19 and TRBJ2-5, is DGGITQSPKYLFRKEGQNVTLSCEQNLNHDAMYWYRQDPGQGLRLIYYSQIVNDFQKGDIAEGYSVSREKKESFPLTVTSAQKNPTAFYLCASSIVGRGIEETQYFGPGTRLLVL.

The chain joins TRBV5-1 to TRBJ2-3; no clear D gene. Germline V lookup: CDR1 SGHRS, CDR2 YFSETQ. The V and J ends lost 0 bases and 0 bases respectively, with 5 bases between them. The CDR3 loop spans 14 amino acids. CDR3 DNA: TGCGCCAGCAGCTTGGGACAAAGCACAGATACGCAGTATTTT. Encoded protein: CASSLGQSTDTQYF.

The DNA of the CDR3 is TGTGCCAGCAGCGAACAGGGGACGGGATCACCCCTCCACTTT. It translates to CASSEQGTGSPLHF. The chain employs TRBV6-4 and TRBJ1-6, with 7 nucleotides matching TRBD1. The CDR3 totals 14 residues. From germline, CDR1 is MRHNA and CDR2 SNTAGT. The V segment lost 6 bases and the J segment 10 bases; nucleotides outside the gene matches: 9.

This chain uses TRBV5-6 with TRBJ1-6; D is undetermined. Trimming pared 5 bases from V and 3 bases from J, leaving 15 bases between. Looked up from germline, CDR1 is SGHDT and CDR2 is YYEEEE. The CDR3 spans 16 residues. CDR3 DNA: TGTGCCAGCAGTAGGAGGGAACTACGCTATAATTCACCCCTCCACTTT. It codes for CASSRRELRYNSPLHF.

This rearrangement joins TRBV21-1 to TRBJ1-3; the table's D call, TRBD1, has no DNA check behind it. TRBV21-1 is a pseudogene segment. CDR3 length: 16 amino acids. DNA of the CDR3: TGTGCCAGCAGCTCGCACCGGACAATCTCTGGAAACACCATATATTTT. It yields the protein CASSSHRTISGNTIYF.

Comment on this clone: Other DNA sequences in the sample encode the same CDR3. The rearrangement joins TRBV18 to TRBJ1-1, with a weak D call TRBD1 (6 bases). The CDR3 covers 14 residues. The ends were cut back, 3 bases at V and 1 base at J, with 9 bases in the middle. From germline, CDR1 is KGHSH and CDR2 LQKENI. The CDR3 DNA sequence: TGTGCCAGCTCACCCCGGACAGAGAACACTGAAGCTTTCTTT. Protein product: CASSPRTENTEAFF. Full variable domain (remainder filled in from reference TRBV18 and TRBJ1-1): NAGVMQNPRHLVRRRGQEARLRCSPMKGHSHVYWYRQLPEEGLKFMVYLQKENIIDESGMPKERFSAEFPKEGPSILRIQQVVRGDSAAYFCASSPRTENTEAFFGQGTRLTVV.

This clone was detected a few times. The chain uses TRBV25-1 and TRBJ1-3; no definite D call. The CDR3 covers 15 residues. Per germline, CDR1 MGHDK and CDR2 SYGVNS. V lost 6 bases to trimming and J lost 4 bases, with 16 bases between them. The CDR3, as DNA: TGTGCCAGCAGCGCAGGAGGGTTAGTAGGAAACACCATATATTTT. This translates into CASSAGGLVGNTIYF.

The chain has TRBV7-9 and TRBJ2-1, with 9 nucleotides matching TRBD2. Germline CDR1 is SEHNR and CDR2 is FQNEAQ (reference sequence). V dropped 8 bases and J dropped 3; count of bases not matched to a gene: 5. The CDR3 is 14 residues long. CDR3 sequence: CASQAGGYYNEQFF. CDR3 nucleotide sequence: TGTGCCAGCCAAGCGGGGGGCTACTACAATGAGCAGTTCTTC.

The chain recombines TRBV27 with TRBJ2-1; tentatively, D is TRBD1 (5 bases). This CDR3 is 16 amino acids long. Germline V gives CDR1 MNHEY, CDR2 SMNVEV (reference sequence). Deletions cut 3 bases from V and 0 bases from J, with 12 bases between. CDR3: CASSFMGQSSYNEQFF. In nucleotides, the CDR3 is TGTGCCAGCAGTTTTATGGGGCAGAGCTCCTACAATGAGCAGTTCTTC.

This clone was seen a single time. The rearrangement links TRBV4-2 to TRBJ2-7, with D possibly TRBD2 on 5 matching bases. Trimming pared 4 bases from V and 1 base from J, leaving 8 bases between. The germline CDR1 and CDR2 sequences are LGHNA and YNFKEQ. The CDR3 sequence is 13 residues long. The CDR3 DNA sequence: TGTGCCAGCAGCCCCTTAGCGTCCTACGAGCAGTACTTC. Its translation: CASSPLASYEQYF.

The chain carries TRBV18 and TRBJ1-1; D is possibly TRBD1 (5 bases). The germline CDR1 and CDR2 sequences are KGHSH and LQKENI. With 2 bases removed from V and 3 bases from J, the gap between germline ends came to 10 bases. The CDR3 loop spans 14 amino acids. The CDR3 sequence: CASSPAWGDTEAFF. The CDR3 DNA is TGTGCCAGCTCACCAGCCTGGGGGGACACTGAAGCTTTCTTT.

The chain links TRBV30 to TRBJ1-5; unclear D gene. The V end lost 1 base, the J end lost 0 bases, and 7 bases lay between the germline ends. CDR1 is GTSNPN and CDR2 is SVGIG in the germline V gene (reference sequence). There are 14 residues in the CDR3. The CDR3 sequence: CAWSAGDSNQPQHF. The CDR3 DNA reads TGTGCCTGGAGTGCCGGTGATAGCAATCAGCCCCAGCATTTT. The variable domain in full, completed from reference TRBV30 and TRBJ1-5, reads SQTIHQWPATLVQPVGSPLSLECTVEGTSNPNLYWYRQAAGRGLQLLFYSVGIGQISSEVPQNLSASRPQDRQFILSSKKLLLSDSGFYLCAWSAGDSNQPQHFGDGTRLSIL.

The V and J genes are TRBV6-5 and TRBJ2-1, with 11 bases fitting TRBD2. The CDR3 spans 14 residues. Trimming took 5 bases from V and 8 from J; bases not matched to a gene: 5. From germline, CDR1 is MNHEY and CDR2 SVGAGI. CDR3 sequence: CASSRLAGIDEQFF. In DNA form, the CDR3 reads TGTGCCAGCAGTAGACTAGCGGGAATCGATGAGCAGTTCTTC.

The chain employs TRBV10-1 and TRBJ2-7; no clear D. Germline values: CDR1 WNHNN, CDR2 SYGVQD (reference sequence). The CDR3 spans 15 residues. V dropped 0 bases and J dropped 0 bases, with 9 bases sitting between them. CDR3 nucleotide sequence: TGCGCCAGCAGTGAGTCTTCAGGTTGCTCCTACGAGCAGTACTTC. Its protein product is CASSESSGCSYEQYF.

The rearrangement joins TRBV5-4 to TRBJ1-3, with TRBD1 matching over 8 bases. Looked up from germline, CDR1 is SGHNT and CDR2 is YYREEE (reference sequence). CDR3 length equals 17 residues. V dropped 0 bases and J dropped 2; count of bases not matched to a gene: 7. The CDR3 coding sequence is TGTGCCAGCAGCTTGGAGGCAGGGGGCGCCGCTGGAAACACCATATATTTT. This translates into CASSLEAGGAAGNTIYF.

This chain links TRBV6-5 with TRBJ1-1; perhaps TRBD1 as D (5 bases). The V and J ends lost 11 bases and 2 bases respectively, with 12 bases between them. Germline lookup yields CDR1 MNHEY and CDR2 SVGAGI. CDR3 size: 12 residues. The CDR3 sequence is CACLGPNTEAFF. DNA for the CDR3: TGTGCCTGCCTGGGGCCCAACACTGAAGCTTTCTTT.

V is TRBV24-1 and J is TRBJ2-1; 8 bases are shared with TRBD2. The CDR3 is made up of 13 amino acids. CDR1 KGHDR and CDR2 SFDVKD come from the germline V gene. V shed 9 bases and J 8 bases; nucleotides not matched to a gene: 8. The CDR3 DNA reads TGTGCCACCGCGCGGGGGGATAGTGATGAGCAGTTCTTC. As protein: CATARGDSDEQFF.

The chain links TRBV6-5 to TRBJ1-5, with D perhaps matching TRBD1 (6 bases). V lost 10 bases, J lost 2 bases, and 15 bases lay in between. The CDR3 contains 14 residues. Looked up from germline, CDR1 is MNHEY and CDR2 is SVGAGI. CDR3 nucleotides: TGTGCCACCTCGACAGGCGACGGCAATCAGCCCCAGCATTTT. Translating it yields CATSTGDGNQPQHF.

The J gene is TRBJ2-1, the V gene TRBV19; 13 bases line up with TRBD2. The CDR3 length is 17 residues. V shed 3 bases and J 0 bases; nucleotides not matched to a gene: 2. CDR1 and CDR2 from the germline V gene are LNHDA and SQIVND (reference sequence). This CDR3 is CASSITSGRASYNEQFF. CDR3 DNA sequence: TGTGCCAGTAGTATCACTAGCGGGAGGGCCTCCTACAATGAGCAGTTCTTC.

This rearrangement joins TRBV9 to TRBJ1-3; possibly TRBD1 for D (6 bases). From germline, CDR1 is SGDLS and CDR2 YYNGEE. V was pared by 2 bases and J by 0 bases, with 12 bases between. The CDR3 contains 16 residues. As DNA, the CDR3 is TGTGCCAGCAGCGTCACAGGGATACCCTCTGGAAACACCATATATTTT. This codes for CASSVTGIPSGNTIYF.

The V and J genes are TRBV5-1 and TRBJ2-2; possibly TRBD1 for D (5 bases). The CDR3 has 15 residues. The germline V gene encodes CDR1 SGHRS and CDR2 YFSETQ. V lost 4 bases, J lost 1 base, and 11 bases lay in between. The CDR3 bases are TGCGCCAGCAGCCCTACAGGACGGAACACCGGGGAGCTGTTTTTT. Protein sequence: CASSPTGRNTGELFF. Full variable domain (rest looked up from reference TRBV5-1 and TRBJ2-2): KAGVTQTPRYLIKTRGQQVTLSCSPISGHRSVSWYQQTPGQGLQFLFEYFSETQRNKGNFPGRFSGRQFSNSRSEMNVSTLELGDSALYLCASSPTGRNTGELFFGEGSRLTVL.

Only one count was recorded for this clone. V gene TRBV5-1 combines with J gene TRBJ2-1, with TRBD1 identical over 11 bases. V gave up 4 bases and J gave up 3 bases; unmatched junction bases: 3. The CDR3 extends over 15 amino acids. Germline CDR1 SGHRS, CDR2 YFSETQ. Written as DNA, the CDR3 is TGCGCCAGCAGCGCCGGGACAGGGGGCTACAATGAGCAGTTCTTC. Protein: CASSAGTGGYNEQFF.